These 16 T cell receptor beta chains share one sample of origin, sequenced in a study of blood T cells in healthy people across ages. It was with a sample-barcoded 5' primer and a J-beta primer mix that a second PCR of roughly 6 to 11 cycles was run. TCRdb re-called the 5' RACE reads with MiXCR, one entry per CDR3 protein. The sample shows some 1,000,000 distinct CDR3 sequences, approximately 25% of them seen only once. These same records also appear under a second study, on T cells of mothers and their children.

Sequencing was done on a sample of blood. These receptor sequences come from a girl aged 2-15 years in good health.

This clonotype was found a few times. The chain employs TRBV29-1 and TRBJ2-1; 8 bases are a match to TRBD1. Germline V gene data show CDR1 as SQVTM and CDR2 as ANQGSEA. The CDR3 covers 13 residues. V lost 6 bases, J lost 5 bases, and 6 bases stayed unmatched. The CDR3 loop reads CSVKGQDNNEQFF. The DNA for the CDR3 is TGCAGCGTCAAGGGACAGGACAACAATGAGCAGTTCTTC.

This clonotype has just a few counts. This CDR3 reads CASSLQGFEGYTF. In DNA, the CDR3 is TGCGCCAGCAGCCTACAGGGCTTCGAAGGCTACACCTTC. The chain links TRBV5-1 to TRBJ1-2; the D gene is possibly TRBD1 (6 bases). The CDR3 is 13 amino acids. Trimming took 4 bases from V and 8 from J, leaving 15 bases between them. Germline lookup yields CDR1 SGHRS and CDR2 YFSETQ.

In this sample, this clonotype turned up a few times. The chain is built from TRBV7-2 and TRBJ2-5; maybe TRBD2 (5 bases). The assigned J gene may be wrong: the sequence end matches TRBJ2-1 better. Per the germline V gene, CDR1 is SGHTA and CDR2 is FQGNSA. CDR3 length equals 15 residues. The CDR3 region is CASSFLSGSDNEQFF. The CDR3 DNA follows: TGTGCCAGCAGCTTCCTCTCGGGGAGCGACAATGAGCAGTTCTTC.

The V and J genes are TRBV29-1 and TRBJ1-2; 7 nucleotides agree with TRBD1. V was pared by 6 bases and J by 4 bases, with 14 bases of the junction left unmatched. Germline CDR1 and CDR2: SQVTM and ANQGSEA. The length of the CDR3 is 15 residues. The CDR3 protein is CSVQPPTGVVYGYTF. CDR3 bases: TGCAGCGTCCAACCCCCAACAGGGGTCGTCTATGGCTACACCTTC.

The DNA of the CDR3 is TGTGCCAGCAGCTTAGGGGGGTCATATGAGCAGTTCTTC. Protein: CASSLGGSYEQFF. The chain couples TRBV7-3 to TRBJ2-1, with D possibly TRBD2 on 6 matching bases. Germline CDR1 SGHTA, CDR2 FQGTGA. The CDR3 is made up of 13 amino acids. V shed 2 bases and J shed 8 bases, with 10 bases lying between them.

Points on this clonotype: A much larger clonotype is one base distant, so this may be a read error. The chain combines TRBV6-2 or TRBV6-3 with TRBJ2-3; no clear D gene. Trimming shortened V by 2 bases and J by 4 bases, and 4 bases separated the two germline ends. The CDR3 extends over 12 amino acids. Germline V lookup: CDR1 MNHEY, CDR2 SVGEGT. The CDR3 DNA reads TGTGCCAGCAGTTACCGGCCAGATACGCAGTATTTT. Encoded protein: CASSYRPDTQYF.

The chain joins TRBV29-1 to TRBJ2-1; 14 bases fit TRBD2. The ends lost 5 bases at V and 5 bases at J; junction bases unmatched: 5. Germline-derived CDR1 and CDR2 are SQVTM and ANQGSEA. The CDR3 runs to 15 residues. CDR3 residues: CSVNSGLAGDNEQFF. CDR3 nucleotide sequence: TGCAGCGTTAACTCGGGACTAGCGGGAGACAATGAGCAGTTCTTC.

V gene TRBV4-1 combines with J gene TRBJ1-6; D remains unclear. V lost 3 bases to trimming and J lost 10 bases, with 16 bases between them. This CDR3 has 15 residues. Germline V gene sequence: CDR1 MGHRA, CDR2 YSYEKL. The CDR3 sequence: CASSHQLVRPSPLHF. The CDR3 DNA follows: TGCGCCAGCAGCCACCAGCTCGTGCGTCCCTCACCCCTCCACTTT.

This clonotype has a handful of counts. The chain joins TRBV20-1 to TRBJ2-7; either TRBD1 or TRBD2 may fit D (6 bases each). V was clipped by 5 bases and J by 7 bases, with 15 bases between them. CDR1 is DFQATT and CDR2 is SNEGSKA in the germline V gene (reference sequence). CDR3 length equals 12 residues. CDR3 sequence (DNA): TGCAGTGCTGCCCCCGGGGGCGGTGAGCAGTACTTC. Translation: CSAAPGGGEQYF.

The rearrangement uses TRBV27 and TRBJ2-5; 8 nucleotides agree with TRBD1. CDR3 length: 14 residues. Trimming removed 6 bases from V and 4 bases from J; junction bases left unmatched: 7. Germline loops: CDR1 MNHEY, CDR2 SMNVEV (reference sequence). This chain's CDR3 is CASRRTGTGETQYF. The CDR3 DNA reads TGTGCCAGCAGGAGGACAGGGACCGGAGAGACCCAGTACTTC.

CDR3 nucleotide sequence: TGTGCCAGCAGTGAAACCTACGATCCCTACGAGCAGTACTTC. Its translation is CASSETYDPYEQYF. The chain recombines TRBV2 with TRBJ2-5; D ambiguous. The J call may be incorrect, as the DNA end agrees better with TRBJ2-7. This CDR3 contains 14 residues. Germline V lookup: CDR1 SNHLY, CDR2 FYNNEI.

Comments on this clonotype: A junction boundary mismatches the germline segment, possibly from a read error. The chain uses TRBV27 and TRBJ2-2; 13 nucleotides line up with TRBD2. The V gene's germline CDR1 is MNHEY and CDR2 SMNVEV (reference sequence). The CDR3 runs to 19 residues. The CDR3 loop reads CANSLSGLAGALHTGELFF. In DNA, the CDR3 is TGTGCCAACAGTTTATCTGGACTAGCGGGGGCCTTGCACACCGGGGAGCTGTTTTTT.

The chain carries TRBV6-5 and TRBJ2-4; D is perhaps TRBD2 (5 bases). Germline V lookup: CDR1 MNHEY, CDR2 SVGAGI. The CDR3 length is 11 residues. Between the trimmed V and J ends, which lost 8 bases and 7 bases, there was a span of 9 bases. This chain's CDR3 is CASGSGNIQYF. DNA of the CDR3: TGTGCCAGCGGGTCGGGGAACATTCAGTACTTC.

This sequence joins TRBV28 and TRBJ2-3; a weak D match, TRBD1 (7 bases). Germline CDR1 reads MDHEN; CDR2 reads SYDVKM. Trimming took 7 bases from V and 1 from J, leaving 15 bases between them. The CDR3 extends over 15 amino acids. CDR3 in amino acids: CASNRGRGGTDTQYF. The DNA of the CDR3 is TGTGCCAGCAATAGGGGCAGGGGGGGCACAGATACGCAGTATTTT.

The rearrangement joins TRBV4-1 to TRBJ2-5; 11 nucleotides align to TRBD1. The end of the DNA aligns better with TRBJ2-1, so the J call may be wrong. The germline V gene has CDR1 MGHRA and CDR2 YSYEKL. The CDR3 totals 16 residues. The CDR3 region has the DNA TGCGCCAGCAGCGACTACCGGGACAGGGGGTACAATGAGCAGTTCTTC. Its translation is CASSDYRDRGYNEQFF.

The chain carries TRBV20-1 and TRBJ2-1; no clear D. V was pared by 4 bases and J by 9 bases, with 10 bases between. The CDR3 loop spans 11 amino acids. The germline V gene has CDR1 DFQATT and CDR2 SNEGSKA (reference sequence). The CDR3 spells CSAMVWGEQFF. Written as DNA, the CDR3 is TGCAGTGCTATGGTGTGGGGTGAGCAGTTCTTC.